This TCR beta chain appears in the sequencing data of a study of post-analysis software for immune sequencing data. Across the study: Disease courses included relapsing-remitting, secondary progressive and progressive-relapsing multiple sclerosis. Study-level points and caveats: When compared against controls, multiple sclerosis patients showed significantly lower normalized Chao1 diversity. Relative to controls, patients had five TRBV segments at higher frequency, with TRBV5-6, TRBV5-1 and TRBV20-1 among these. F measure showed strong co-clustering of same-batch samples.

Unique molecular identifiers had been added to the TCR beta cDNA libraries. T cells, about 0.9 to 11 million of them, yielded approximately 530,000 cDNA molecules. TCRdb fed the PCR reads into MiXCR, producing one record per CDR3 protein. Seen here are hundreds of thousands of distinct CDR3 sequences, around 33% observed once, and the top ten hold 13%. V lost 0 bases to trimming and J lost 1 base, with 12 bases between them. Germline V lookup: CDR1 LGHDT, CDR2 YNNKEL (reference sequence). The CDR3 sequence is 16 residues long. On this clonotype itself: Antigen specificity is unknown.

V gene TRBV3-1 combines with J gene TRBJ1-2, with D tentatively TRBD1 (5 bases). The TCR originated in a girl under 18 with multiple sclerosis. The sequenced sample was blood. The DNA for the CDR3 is TGTGCCAGCAGCCAAGAACGGAGGGGTAGTAACTATGGCTACACCTTC. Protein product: CASSQERRGSNYGYTF.